Listed below are T cell receptor beta chains from one sample, sequenced in a study of T cells in localized non-small cell lung cancer. The assay was immunoSEQ multiplex PCR, and TCRdb's table has in-frame clones only and misses some. The sample has about 6,300 clones, about nine tenths seen once. Specimen: peripheral blood, collected before any cancer treatment. The source of these receptors is a male donor at least 60 years old with stage I lung adenocarcinoma. Both conserved end residues are part of each CDR3. The D gene is left open where the match is weak. Clone size appears in some rows only: once, few, many, or a class for an expanded clone.

TRBD1	-	TRBV27	TRBJ2-2	TGTGCCAGCAGTCCGGGACAGGGCGGGGAGCTGTTTTTT	CASSPGQGGELFF
-	-	TRBV6-5	TRBJ2-3	TGTGCCAGCAGCCCTGACGGCACAGATACGCAGTATTTT	CASSPDGTDTQYF
-	-	TRBV30	TRBJ2-4	TGTGCCTGGCGAACGGTACAGGAGGACATTCAGTACTTC	CAWRTVQEDIQYF
-	once	TRBV6-1	TRBJ2-7	TGTGCCAGCAGTGAAGCGGAAGATTTCGGCGAGCAGTACTTC	CASSEAEDFGEQYF
-	-	TRBV10-2	TRBJ1-4	TGCGCCAGCAGTGCTCGGGGAAACGAGGAAAAACTGTTTTTT	CASSARGNEEKLFF
-	-	TRBV5-1	TRBJ1-1	TGCGCCAGCAGCTTGGGTCCGTCCGAAGCTTTCTTT	CASSLGPSEAFF
-	-	TRBV6-5	TRBJ1-3	TGTGCCAGCGGATTGGGGGGCGCGGGAAACACCATATATTTT	CASGLGGAGNTIYF
-	-	TRBV15	TRBJ2-3	TGTGCCACCAGCAAGACCCTTCTGGGGGGAGGCCCCACAGATACGCAGTATTTT	CATSKTLLGGGPTDTQYF
TRBD2	-	TRBV25-1	TRBJ2-7	TGTGCCAGCACTAGCGGGGGCTACTACGAGCAGTACTTC	CASTSGGYYEQYF
TRBD1	-	TRBV6-6	TRBJ2-3	TGTGCCAGCAGTTACCCACAGGGGGTAGATACGCAGTATTTT	CASSYPQGVDTQYF
-	-	TRBV11-3	TRBJ2-5	TGTGCCAGCAGCCGGATGGGAGAGACCCAGTACTTC	CASSRMGETQYF
-	-	TRBV7-8	TRBJ1-1	TGTGCCAGCAGCTCAGGAGCGAACACTGAAGCTTTCTTT	CASSSGANTEAFF
-	once	TRBV5-1	TRBJ2-3	TGCGCCAGCAGCTTGGCTGGACTGCGCACAGATACGCAGTATTTT	CASSLAGLRTDTQYF
TRBD2	-	TRBV29-1	TRBJ2-7	TGCAGCGTGGGGGGGGACGTCAGATCCTACGAGCAGTACTTC	CSVGGDVRSYEQYF
TRBD2	-	TRBV4-1	TRBJ2-7	TGCGCCAGCAGCCAGGTGTGGAGCGGGAGGAGAGGCGAGCAGTACTTC	CASSQVWSGRRGEQYF
-	-	TRBV19	TRBJ2-1	TGTGCCAGTAGTATACGGGGAAATGAGCAGTTCTTC	CASSIRGNEQFF
-	-	TRBV2	TRBJ2-7	TGTGCCAGCAGACGCCAGACCTACGAGCAGTACTTC	CASRRQTYEQYF
-	-	TRBV7-9	TRBJ1-5	TGTGCCAGCAGCTTGGGCTTTGGACAGCCCCAGCATTTT	CASSLGFGQPQHF
-	-	TRBV4-1	TRBJ2-4	TGCGCCAGCAGCCAAGAAGGGCTCGTTCATGGCATTCAGTACTTC	CASSQEGLVHGIQYF
-	-	TRBV7-9	TRBJ1-1	TGTGCCAGCAGCTTCGGAGACACTGAAGCTTTCTTT	CASSFGDTEAFF
-	-	TRBV19	TRBJ2-7	TGTGCCAGTAGTATAGTAACCGCGGCGGAGCAGTACTTC	CASSIVTAAEQYF
TRBD1	-	TRBV15	TRBJ1-2	TGTGCCACCAGCAGAGAATCCCAGGGGGCGGGCGGCTACACCTTC	CATSRESQGAGGYTF
-	-	TRBV9	TRBJ2-1	TGTGCCAGCAGCACCTCCGGGACTTCAAGCAATGAGCAGTTCTTC	CASSTSGTSSNEQFF
TRBD2	-	TRBV19	TRBJ2-1	TGTGCCAGTAGTCCTAGACTAGCCCCCGATGAGCAGTTCTTC	CASSPRLAPDEQFF
-	-	TRBV5-1	TRBJ1-6	TGCGCCAGCAGCTTGGGCCAGGGGCCTAATTCACCCCTCCACTTT	CASSLGQGPNSPLHF
-	-	TRBV5-6	TRBJ1-6	TGTGCCAGCAGCTTGAACCGGGACATGTACTCACCCCTCCACTTT	CASSLNRDMYSPLHF
TRBD1	few	TRBV27	TRBJ1-5	TGTGCCAGCAGTTCCCAACATGACGACAGGGGGAACCAGCCCCAGCATTTT	CASSSQHDDRGNQPQHF
TRBD2	-	TRBV4-1	TRBJ2-3	TGCGCCAGCAGCCCCCCTCCCGAGCGGGAGAGAACAGATACGCAGTATTTT	CASSPPPERERTDTQYF
TRBD2	-	TRBV7-8	TRBJ2-3	TGTGCCAGCAGCACAGTGGGACTAGTGGTCGCAGATACGCAGTATTTT	CASSTVGLVVADTQYF
-	-	TRBV6-1	TRBJ1-1	TGTGCCAGCAGTGAAGGGGCAGGGGAATTCGCGGGCACTGAAGCTTTCTTT	CASSEGAGEFAGTEAFF
-	-	TRBV5-4	TRBJ2-3	TGTGCCAGCGTCGGCGGGCCGTTCGGAGATACGCAGTATTTT	CASVGGPFGDTQYF
TRBD1	-	TRBV2	TRBJ2-3	TGTGCCAGCAGTGAGCCTGGGGACAGGGAAGCAGATACGCAGTATTTT	CASSEPGDREADTQYF
-	few	TRBV11-2	TRBJ2-5	TGTGCCAGCAGCTTCTCAGACCAAGAGACCCAGTACTTC	CASSFSDQETQYF
-	few	TRBV21-1	TRBJ1-2	TGTGCCAGCAGCATTAACCGGGACAGGGCAGGGAGTAACTATGGCTACACCTTC	CASSINRDRAGSNYGYTF
-	-	TRBV19	TRBJ1-3	TGTGCCAGTAGCCCCCGAGGCTCAACCCTACGGAACACCATATATTTT	CASSPRGSTLRNTIYF
-	-	TRBV4-1	TRBJ2-7	TGCGCCAGCAGCCCCAACGAGCGGGGAGATCCCGGGACAGCTGTTGCGAAGCACGAGCAGTACTTC	CASSPNERGDPGTAVAKHEQYF
-	once	TRBV19	TRBJ1-2	TGTGCCAGTAGCGGACGGGACGGCTATGGCTACACCTTC	CASSGRDGYGYTF
TRBD1	once	TRBV29-1	TRBJ2-3	TGCAGCGTTGCTTGGGTTCGGGACAGCACTACCACAGATACGCAGTATTTT	CSVAWVRDSTTTDTQYF
-	-	TRBV9	TRBJ2-2	TGTGCCAGCACCAGGTCAGGGACCGGGGAGCTGTTTTTT	CASTRSGTGELFF
-	-	TRBV27	TRBJ2-7	TGTGCCAGCAGTTTTTCCCCCAGGGTTGGCCACGAGCAGTACTTC	CASSFSPRVGHEQYF
-	-	TRBV6-5	TRBJ2-1	TGTGCCAGCAGTTACGGCCAAGGGCAGTTCTTC	CASSYGQGQFF
-	-	TRBV7-2	TRBJ2-3	TGTGCCAGCAGCTTACCAGGGACAGATACGCAGTATTTT	CASSLPGTDTQYF
-	-	TRBV6-4	TRBJ2-6	TGTGCCAGCAGTGACTCGGGTCCCGGGGCCAACGTCCTGACTTTC	CASSDSGPGANVLTF
-	once	TRBV5-5	TRBJ2-6	TGTGCCAGCAGCTTTGTTAGTAGTATGGCGAGCTCTGGGGCCAACGTCCTGACTTTC	CASSFVSSMASSGANVLTF
-	-	TRBV4-2	TRBJ2-1	TGTGCCAGCAGCCCGTACTTGGACAATGAGCAGTTCTTC	CASSPYLDNEQFF
TRBD2	-	TRBV6-6	TRBJ2-7	TGTGCCAGCAAGTTAGGGTTGACTAGCGGAGCCTACGAGCAGTACTTC	CASKLGLTSGAYEQYF
TRBD2	-	TRBV7-2	TRBJ2-3	TGTGCCAGCAGCCAAAGACTAGCCCTGAGCACAGATACGCAGTATTTT	CASSQRLALSTDTQYF
-	-	TRBV9	TRBJ2-7	TGTGCCAGCAGCGTATACGGGGCCGGGTACGAGCAGTACTTC	CASSVYGAGYEQYF
-	-	TRBV11-1	TRBJ2-5	TGTGCCAGCAGCTTACAGGGTCGGGGGTCACGGGAGACCCAGTACTTC	CASSLQGRGSRETQYF